Presented here are 20 T cell receptor beta chains from one specimen sequenced in a study of patients and donors after allogeneic stem cell transplantation. Via MiXCR, TCRdb re-called the RT-PCR reads, giving one row per CDR3 protein. The sample gives approximately 150,000 distinct CDR3 sequences, approximately 24% of which show up once; 25% to 30% is in the top ten. The sequenced sample was blood, either unsorted or a sorted T cell fraction (not recorded which). The receptor set was obtained from a human donor who was either an allogeneic HSCT recipient or a stem cell or donor lymphocyte infusion donor (not recorded which). It is not recorded whose cells these are; they may come from a transplant donor.

The table lists this clonotype with a few counts. The chain links TRBV7-7 to TRBJ2-5, with 9 bases that match TRBD1. The CDR3 is 16 residues long. Trimming at V came to 1 base and at J to 5 bases, leaving 8 bases not matched to a gene. Germline assignment: CDR1 SSHAT and CDR2 FNYEAQ (reference sequence). The CDR3, as DNA: TGTGCCAGCAGCTTAGGTGGGGACAGGGCCTACGAGACCCAGTACTTC. This sequence encodes CASSLGGDRAYETQYF.

The chain employs TRBV3-1 and TRBJ2-4; perhaps TRBD2 as D (6 bases). The CDR3 has 14 residues. The ends were cut back, 0 bases at V and 9 bases at J, with 12 bases in the middle. Per the germline V gene, CDR1 is LGHDT and CDR2 is YNNKEL (reference sequence). The CDR3 is CASSQEGGSGIQYF. CDR3 in DNA: TGTGCCAGCAGCCAAGAGGGGGGATCGGGCATTCAGTACTTC.

This rearrangement joins TRBV20-1 to TRBJ2-1; 13 bases fit TRBD2. The germline V gene encodes CDR1 DFQATT and CDR2 SNEGSKA (reference sequence). After removal of 1 base from V and 6 bases from J, the junction contained 12 bases not matched to a gene. The CDR3 sequence is 18 residues long. DNA of the CDR3: TGCAGTGCTAGAGCGTTTCTTGGACTAGCGGGAGTAATCAATGAGCAGTTCTTC. Translation: CSARAFLGLAGVINEQFF.

This clonotype was found a few times. This rearrangement joins TRBV12-3 or TRBV12-4 to TRBJ2-5, with unresolved D. Trimming took 3 bases from V and 12 from J, leaving 14 bases between them. The CDR3 runs 12 residues. CDR3 sequence reads: CASSFSVRSKYF. The CDR3 bases are TGTGCCAGCAGTTTCTCAGTTCGGTCCAAGTACTTC.

The chain combines TRBV20-1 with TRBJ1-2; D unclear. The germline V gene has CDR1 DFQATT and CDR2 SNEGSKA (reference sequence). The CDR3 runs 17 residues. Trimming removed 0 bases at V and 3 bases at J, with 20 bases between. Here the CDR3 reads CSARDGLGRTLDYGYTF. As DNA, the CDR3 is TGCAGTGCTAGAGACGGATTAGGACGGACTTTGGACTATGGCTACACCTTC.

The sample holds a few counts of this clonotype. The chain combines TRBV7-8 with TRBJ2-4, with D possibly TRBD2 on 5 matching bases. The V and J ends lost 5 bases and 8 bases respectively, with 16 bases between them. CDR1 and CDR2 (germline): SGHVS, FQNEAQ. The CDR3 consists of 14 residues. CDR3 residues: CASSRGSQIDIQYF. The CDR3 nucleotides read TGTGCCAGCAGCAGAGGGTCGCAGATCGACATTCAGTACTTC.

The V and J genes are TRBV6-2 or TRBV6-3 and TRBJ2-1, with 11 bases fitting TRBD2. The germline V gene encodes CDR1 MNHEY and CDR2 SVGEGT. The trim removed 3 bases at V and 8 bases at J, leaving 18 bases unmatched. The CDR3 runs 19 residues. The CDR3 nucleotides are TGTGCCAGCAGTTATGACCCACTAGCGGGAGTCCCCTGGGCGTATGAGCAGTTCTTC. Its protein product is CASSYDPLAGVPWAYEQFF.

This clonotype has only a few counts. The J gene is TRBJ2-1, the V gene TRBV4-3; TRBD2 aligns across 13 bases. V was clipped by 2 bases and J by 0 bases; unmatched bases: 4. Per germline, CDR1 LGHNA and CDR2 YSLEER. The CDR3 spans 18 residues. The CDR3, as DNA: TGCGCCAGCAGCCAATTCGGGACTAGCGGGAACTCCTACAATGAGCAGTTCTTC. Translating gives CASSQFGTSGNSYNEQFF.

The rearrangement uses TRBV12-3 or TRBV12-4 and TRBJ1-5, with D perhaps TRBD1 (5 bases). V shed 6 bases and J shed 11 bases, with 20 bases lying between them. This CDR3 is 14 amino acids long. The CDR3 loop is CASRRDPLWGAQHF. As DNA, the CDR3 is TGTGCCAGCAGAAGGGACCCACTCTGGGGGGCCCAGCATTTT.

The rearrangement uses TRBV2 and TRBJ1-3; D not certain. V lost 4 bases to trimming and J lost 3 bases, with 7 bases between them. From germline, CDR1 is SNHLY and CDR2 FYNNEI. This CDR3 comprises 13 residues. In nucleotides, the CDR3 is TGTGCCAGCAGTGCGTCAGGTGGAAACACCATATATTTT. This gives the protein CASSASGGNTIYF.

This clonotype appeared a few times. The chain combines TRBV20-1 with TRBJ2-7, with TRBD2 identical over 9 bases. The CDR3 sequence is 13 residues long. Trimming at V came to 3 bases and at J to 6 bases, leaving 6 bases not matched to a gene. Germline CDR1 DFQATT, CDR2 SNEGSKA (reference sequence). This chain's CDR3 is CSASMGAGGEQYF. CDR3 nucleotide sequence: TGCAGTGCTAGCATGGGAGCGGGGGGCGAGCAGTACTTC.

This clonotype has more than one count but fewer than ten. The V gene is TRBV12-3 or TRBV12-4, the J gene TRBJ1-4; no clear D. Trimming stripped 3 bases from V and 4 bases from J, with 3 bases between. This CDR3 comprises 12 residues. The CDR3 DNA is TGTGCCAGCAGTTTGATTAATGAAAAACTGTTTTTT. It codes for CASSLINEKLFF.

The V gene is TRBV27, the J gene TRBJ1-6, with 7 bases lining up with TRBD1. After removal of 5 bases from V and 10 bases from J, the junction contained 8 bases not matched to a gene. This CDR3 comprises 14 residues. CDR1 and CDR2 (germline): MNHEY, SMNVEV (reference sequence). CDR3 coding DNA: TGTGCCAGCAGTCCACGGGACAGTAGATCACCCCTCCACTTT. Translating gives CASSPRDSRSPLHF.

This sequence joins TRBV7-3 and TRBJ2-3, with 7 bases identical to TRBD2. J was trimmed by 2 bases and V by 4 bases; bases with no gene match: 3. The germline gives CDR1 SGHTA, CDR2 FQGTGA. The CDR3 consists of 14 residues. The chain's CDR3 is CASSSGLPTDTQYF. DNA of the CDR3: TGTGCCAGCAGCTCGGGACTACCCACAGATACGCAGTATTTT.

This clonotype was found a few times. The rearrangement uses TRBV18 and TRBJ1-5; D might be TRBD1 (5 bases). The CDR3 consists of 12 residues. CDR1 is KGHSH, CDR2 LQKENI, per germline. Trimming took 3 bases from V and 8 from J, leaving 8 bases between them. Written as DNA, the CDR3 is TGTGCCAGCTCACCCCGGGGGGAGCCCCAGCATTTT. Translated: CASSPRGEPQHF.

A few counts support this clonotype. The chain has TRBV5-1 and TRBJ1-4, with 7 bases aligning to TRBD1. The ends lost 4 bases at V and 8 bases at J; junction bases unmatched: 14. Germline CDR1 is SGHRS and CDR2 is YFSETQ. This CDR3 is built from 16 residues. The CDR3 loop is CASSPQPGTAGEKLFF. CDR3 DNA: TGCGCCAGCAGCCCTCAACCCGGGACAGCGGGGGAAAAACTGTTTTTT. The full variable domain, in which reference TRBV5-1 and TRBJ1-4 provide the parts outside the CDR3, is KAGVTQTPRYLIKTRGQQVTLSCSPISGHRSVSWYQQTPGQGLQFLFEYFSETQRNKGNFPGRFSGRQFSNSRSEMNVSTLELGDSALYLCASSPQPGTAGEKLFFGSGTQLSVL.

The chain recombines TRBV12-3 or TRBV12-4 with TRBJ1-1; a weak D match, TRBD1 (5 bases). This CDR3 is built from 15 residues. Trimming took 8 bases from V and 1 from J, leaving 17 bases between them. CDR3 in amino acids: CASFLVPTENTEAFF. Here the CDR3 DNA reads TGTGCCAGCTTCCTTGTCCCGACAGAGAACACTGAAGCTTTCTTT.

The chain carries TRBV14 and TRBJ2-1; 7 bases fit TRBD1. The V gene end was trimmed by 6 bases and the J gene end by 4 bases; junction bases not matched to a gene: 9. CDR3 length: 15 residues. The germline gives CDR1 SGHDN, CDR2 FVKESK. The CDR3 nucleotides are TGTGCCAGCAGGACAGGGACGACTCAATACAATGAGCAGTTCTTC. Protein product: CASRTGTTQYNEQFF.

There are a few counts of this clonotype. V and J are TRBV6-5 and TRBJ1-2; 7 bases map to TRBD1. Germline V CDR1 and CDR2: MNHEY, SVGAGI. This CDR3 is built from 12 residues. J gave up 4 bases and V 10 bases, and 6 bases lay outside the gene matches. CDR3 in DNA: TGTGCCATTTCGACAGGGAGCTATGGCTACACCTTC. It translates to CAISTGSYGYTF.

This clonotype was counted a single time. This rearrangement joins TRBV5-1 to TRBJ2-1, with D possibly matching TRBD2 (6 bases). Germline lookup yields CDR1 SGHRS and CDR2 YFSETQ. This CDR3 region has 16 residues. Trimming took 1 base from V and 4 from J, leaving 15 bases between them. CDR3 loop: CASSLTSLDSYNEQFF. CDR3 nucleotides: TGCGCCAGCAGCTTGACTAGCCTTGACTCATACAATGAGCAGTTCTTC.